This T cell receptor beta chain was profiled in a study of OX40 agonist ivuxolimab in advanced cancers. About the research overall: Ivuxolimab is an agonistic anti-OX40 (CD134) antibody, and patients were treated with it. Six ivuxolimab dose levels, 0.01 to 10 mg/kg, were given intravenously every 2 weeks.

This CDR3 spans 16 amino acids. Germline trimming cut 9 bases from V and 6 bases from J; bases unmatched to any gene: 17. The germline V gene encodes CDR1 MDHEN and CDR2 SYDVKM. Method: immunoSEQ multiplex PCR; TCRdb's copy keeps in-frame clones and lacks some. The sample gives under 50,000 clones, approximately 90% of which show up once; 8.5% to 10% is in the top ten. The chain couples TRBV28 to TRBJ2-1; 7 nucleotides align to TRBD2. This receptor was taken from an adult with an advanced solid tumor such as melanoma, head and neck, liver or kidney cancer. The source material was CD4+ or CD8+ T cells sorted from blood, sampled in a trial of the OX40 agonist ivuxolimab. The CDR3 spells CASIPATSLPINEQFF. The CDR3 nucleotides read TGTGCCAGTATCCCCGCGACTAGCCTCCCCATCAATGAGCAGTTCTTC.